Listed below are T cell receptor beta chains from one sample, sequenced in a study of Tregs in tolerant kidney transplant recipients. The repertoire was sequenced with immunoSEQ multiplex PCR; TCRdb's copy has only in-frame clones and lacks some. This table holds about 15,000 clones, around half found once. Their antigen targets remain unknown. Material: CD4+ T cells from blood cultured with allogeneic cells, obtained before the transplant. These receptors were collected from a human patient who received a combined kidney and bone marrow transplant. Both conserved end residues are part of each CDR3. A D gene is named only where the DNA matches it firmly. Clone size appears in some rows only: once, few, many, or a class for an expanded clone.

abundance: .
d_gene: .
j_gene: TRBJ1-1
v_gene: TRBV19
CDR3nt: TGTGCCAGTAGTATATCTTGGAGCACTGAAGCTTTCTTT
CDR3aa: CASSISWSTEAFF

abundance: .
d_gene: .
j_gene: TRBJ1-1
v_gene: TRBV5-5
CDR3nt: TGTGCCAGCAGCTTGCGAGGGGCGGGGGGCACTGAAGCTTTCTTT
CDR3aa: CASSLRGAGGTEAFF

abundance: .
d_gene: .
j_gene: TRBJ1-1
v_gene: TRBV27
CDR3nt: TGTGCCAGCAGTCTACGACACCCGAACACTGAAGCTTTCTTT
CDR3aa: CASSLRHPNTEAFF

abundance: once
d_gene: .
j_gene: TRBJ1-1
v_gene: TRBV2
CDR3nt: TGTGCCAGCAGTGAACAGGGGATGAACACTGAAGCTTTCTTT
CDR3aa: CASSEQGMNTEAFF

abundance: .
d_gene: TRBD2
j_gene: TRBJ2-3
v_gene: TRBV5-4
CDR3nt: TGTGCCAGCAGCTTGGCCCTGTCGAGCGGGGGCCTTAGCACAGATACGCAGTATTTT
CDR3aa: CASSLALSSGGLSTDTQYF

abundance: .
d_gene: TRBD2
j_gene: TRBJ2-1
v_gene: TRBV14
CDR3nt: TGTGCCAGCAGCCTGGCGGGAGGGAGCCACAATGAGCAGTTCTTC
CDR3aa: CASSLAGGSHNEQFF

abundance: .
d_gene: .
j_gene: TRBJ2-1
v_gene: TRBV6-6
CDR3nt: TGTGCCAGCAGTTACGTAGCCTTTTCCTACAATGAGCAGTTCTTC
CDR3aa: CASSYVAFSYNEQFF

abundance: .
d_gene: .
j_gene: TRBJ1-6
v_gene: TRBV5-8
CDR3nt: TGTGCCAGAAGCTTGGATCATTCCCCCCTCCACTTT
CDR3aa: CARSLDHSPLHF

abundance: .
d_gene: TRBD1
j_gene: TRBJ1-1
v_gene: TRBV2
CDR3nt: TGTGCCAGCCACTTCCGGGACAGGCGACTTATGAACACTGAAGCTTTCTTT
CDR3aa: CASHFRDRRLMNTEAFF

abundance: .
d_gene: .
j_gene: TRBJ2-5
v_gene: TRBV11-3
CDR3nt: TGTGCCAGCAGCTTAGGACTACCTCTAGAGACCCAGTACTTC
CDR3aa: CASSLGLPLETQYF

abundance: few
d_gene: .
j_gene: TRBJ1-3
v_gene: TRBV30
CDR3nt: TGTGCCCGCGGGGGGGCGGCTGGAAACACCATATATTTT
CDR3aa: CARGGAAGNTIYF

abundance: .
d_gene: TRBD2
j_gene: TRBJ2-6
v_gene: TRBV5-6
CDR3nt: TGTGCCACTTGCCGGGGGGGGGCGCTTTGGGCCAACGTCCTGACTTTC
CDR3aa: CATCRGGALWANVLTF

abundance: .
d_gene: TRBD1
j_gene: TRBJ2-7
v_gene: TRBV11-2
CDR3nt: TGTGCCAGCAGCTTGTTATATGGACAGGGCTCCTACGAGCAGTACTTC
CDR3aa: CASSLLYGQGSYEQYF

abundance: few
d_gene: .
j_gene: TRBJ2-3
v_gene: TRBV7-9
CDR3nt: TGTGCCAGCAGCTTAGTCAGGGTGACAGATACGCAGTATTTT
CDR3aa: CASSLVRVTDTQYF

abundance: medium-sized
d_gene: TRBD2
j_gene: TRBJ2-3
v_gene: TRBV7-6
CDR3nt: TGTGCCAGCAGCTCAAAAAGGGGACTAGCTGGTGATACGCAGTATTTT
CDR3aa: CASSSKRGLAGDTQYF

abundance: once
d_gene: .
j_gene: TRBJ1-5
v_gene: TRBV10-3
CDR3nt: TGTGCCATCAGTGTAGAACTCAATCAGCCCCAGCATTTT
CDR3aa: CAISVELNQPQHF

abundance: .
d_gene: TRBD2
j_gene: TRBJ2-1
v_gene: TRBV18
CDR3nt: TGTGCCAGCTCACCGCAGGGACTAGCGGGAGGGAGTAATGAGCAGTTCTTC
CDR3aa: CASSPQGLAGGSNEQFF

abundance: .
d_gene: .
j_gene: TRBJ2-1
v_gene: TRBV2
CDR3nt: TGTGCCAGCAGCGGTCTATATCGTGCGCAGTTCTTC
CDR3aa: CASSGLYRAQFF

abundance: .
d_gene: TRBD1
j_gene: TRBJ2-1
v_gene: TRBV5-1
CDR3nt: TGCGCCAGCAGTCACCCTTCCGGGACAGGGGGCTACAATGAGCAGTTCTTC
CDR3aa: CASSHPSGTGGYNEQFF

abundance: .
d_gene: .
j_gene: TRBJ2-2
v_gene: TRBV21-1
CDR3nt: TGTGCCAGGCCTACTAGCGGGGGAGGCACCGGGGAGCTGTTTTTT
CDR3aa: CARPTSGGGTGELFF

abundance: .
d_gene: .
j_gene: TRBJ1-6
v_gene: TRBV2
CDR3nt: TGTGCCAGCAGTGTACTTACAGGCCCTAATTCCCCCCTCCACTTT
CDR3aa: CASSVLTGPNSPLHF

abundance: .
d_gene: TRBD1
j_gene: TRBJ1-1
v_gene: TRBV9
CDR3nt: TGTGCCAGCAGCTTCCGACAGGGCAGCACTGAAGCTTTCTTT
CDR3aa: CASSFRQGSTEAFF

abundance: .
d_gene: .
j_gene: TRBJ1-1
v_gene: TRBV9
CDR3nt: TGTGCCAGCAGCGCTAGGACCGGGAGAGCTTTCTTT
CDR3aa: CASSARTGRAFF

abundance: .
d_gene: TRBD1
j_gene: TRBJ2-7
v_gene: TRBV30
CDR3nt: TGTGCCTGTAGCCCTTGGACAGGGATTAAATACGAGCAGTACTTC
CDR3aa: CACSPWTGIKYEQYF

abundance: .
d_gene: .
j_gene: TRBJ2-2
v_gene: TRBV5-4
CDR3nt: TGTGCCAGCAGCTTCGCCATCGGGATCTTAACCGGGGAGCTGTTTTTT
CDR3aa: CASSFAIGILTGELFF

abundance: .
d_gene: .
j_gene: TRBJ1-3
v_gene: TRBV4-3
CDR3nt: TGCGCCAGCAGCCAAGTTTGGGGCACCTTTGGTTCAGGAAACACCATATATTTT
CDR3aa: CASSQVWGTFGSGNTIYF

abundance: few
d_gene: .
j_gene: TRBJ2-6
v_gene: TRBV11-3
CDR3nt: TGTGCCAGCAGCTTAAATCAGATCTCTGGGGCCAACGTCCTGACTTTC
CDR3aa: CASSLNQISGANVLTF

abundance: .
d_gene: TRBD2
j_gene: TRBJ2-1
v_gene: TRBV14
CDR3nt: TGTGCCAGCAGCCTGAGGCGTACAGGGACTAGCGGGAGGAAGTTCTTC
CDR3aa: CASSLRRTGTSGRKFF

abundance: .
d_gene: .
j_gene: TRBJ2-3
v_gene: TRBV7-2
CDR3nt: TGTGCCAGCAGCCCTGGACTTTATAGCACAGATACGCAGTATTTT
CDR3aa: CASSPGLYSTDTQYF

abundance: .
d_gene: TRBD2
j_gene: TRBJ2-3
v_gene: TRBV9
CDR3nt: TGTGCCAGCAGCGCCGGGAGGGGGGGGCTAAGCACAGATACGCAGTATTTT
CDR3aa: CASSAGRGGLSTDTQYF

abundance: large
d_gene: .
j_gene: TRBJ1-1
v_gene: TRBV27
CDR3nt: TGTGCCAGCAGTCCGAGGCGGGGGTCTGAAGCTTTCTTT
CDR3aa: CASSPRRGSEAFF

abundance: .
d_gene: .
j_gene: TRBJ2-1
v_gene: TRBV6-1
CDR3nt: TGTGCCAGCAGTGCCGGGAGATATGGTGGGATTGAGCAGTTCTTC
CDR3aa: CASSAGRYGGIEQFF

abundance: .
d_gene: .
j_gene: TRBJ1-2
v_gene: TRBV10-3
CDR3nt: TGTGCCAGCAGTCCCCAGGGGTTCCATGGCTACACCTTC
CDR3aa: CASSPQGFHGYTF

abundance: once
d_gene: .
j_gene: TRBJ1-1
v_gene: TRBV9
CDR3nt: TGTGCCAGCAGCATTCGGACGTCGCCGGGGTCTGAAGCTTTCTTT
CDR3aa: CASSIRTSPGSEAFF

abundance: .
d_gene: .
j_gene: TRBJ2-1
v_gene: TRBV7-9
CDR3nt: TGTGCCAGCAGAGGGGACTTCCCCTACAATGAGCAGTTCTTC
CDR3aa: CASRGDFPYNEQFF

abundance: .
d_gene: .
j_gene: TRBJ1-6
v_gene: TRBV28
CDR3nt: TGTGCCAGCAGTCCTTTTAACAGTTCCCCCCTCCACTTT
CDR3aa: CASSPFNSSPLHF

abundance: .
d_gene: .
j_gene: TRBJ1-2
v_gene: TRBV30
CDR3nt: TGTGCCTGGAGTTCCGGGTGGTTAAACTATGGCTACACCTTC
CDR3aa: CAWSSGWLNYGYTF

abundance: .
d_gene: .
j_gene: TRBJ1-2
v_gene: TRBV9
CDR3nt: TGTGCCAGCAGCGGACCCGGAGGGGCAGTGGGTGGCTGCCCCTTC
CDR3aa: CASSGPGGAVGGCPF

abundance: .
d_gene: TRBD2
j_gene: TRBJ2-1
v_gene: TRBV7-3
CDR3nt: TGTGCCAGCAGCCGAGGGAGCGGGAGTGGGGACAATGAGCAGTTCTTC
CDR3aa: CASSRGSGSGDNEQFF

abundance: .
d_gene: TRBD1
j_gene: TRBJ1-1
v_gene: TRBV6-1
CDR3nt: TGTGCCAGCAGTGGACTGACAGGGATCACTGAAGCTTTCTTT
CDR3aa: CASSGLTGITEAFF

abundance: once
d_gene: .
j_gene: TRBJ1-2
v_gene: TRBV6-5
CDR3nt: TGTGCCAGCAGTCCTGACAGACTCTATGGCTACACCTTC
CDR3aa: CASSPDRLYGYTF

abundance: .
d_gene: .
j_gene: TRBJ1-6
v_gene: TRBV4-1
CDR3nt: TGCGCCAGCAGCCAAGAACGTAGGAGCTCCTATAATTCCCCCCTCCACTTT
CDR3aa: CASSQERRSSYNSPLHF

abundance: .
d_gene: TRBD2
j_gene: TRBJ2-5
v_gene: TRBV7-2
CDR3nt: TGTGCCAGCAGATGGAGCGGGAATTCCCAGGAGACCCAGTACTTC
CDR3aa: CASRWSGNSQETQYF

abundance: .
d_gene: TRBD1
j_gene: TRBJ1-6
v_gene: TRBV27
CDR3nt: TGTGCCAGCAGTTTTCACGGGACAGGGCCCAATTCCCCCCTCCACTTT
CDR3aa: CASSFHGTGPNSPLHF

abundance: .
d_gene: .
j_gene: TRBJ1-1
v_gene: TRBV5-5
CDR3nt: TGTGCCAGCAGCCCCCAGGGTAGGACTGAAGCTTTCTTT
CDR3aa: CASSPQGRTEAFF

abundance: .
d_gene: .
j_gene: TRBJ1-1
v_gene: TRBV19
CDR3nt: TGTGCCAGTAGTATACGTATCTGGGGGCAGGACACTGAAGCTTTCTTT
CDR3aa: CASSIRIWGQDTEAFF

abundance: .
d_gene: TRBD2
j_gene: TRBJ2-2
v_gene: TRBV9
CDR3nt: TGTGCCAGCAGCGTAGCGCGGCGGGAGTATACGAACACCGGGGAGCTGTTTTTT
CDR3aa: CASSVARREYTNTGELFF

abundance: .
d_gene: TRBD1
j_gene: TRBJ2-7
v_gene: TRBV10-1
CDR3nt: TGCGCCATCAACTACTACAGGGGAGCCTTTTGGTACGAGCAGTACTTC
CDR3aa: CAINYYRGAFWYEQYF

abundance: .
d_gene: .
j_gene: TRBJ1-1
v_gene: TRBV19
CDR3nt: TGTGCCAGTAGTATAGGTTTGGGGGGTGAAGCTTTCTTT
CDR3aa: CASSIGLGGEAFF

abundance: .
d_gene: TRBD2
j_gene: TRBJ2-7
v_gene: TRBV19
CDR3nt: TGTGCCTCCTCTAGCGGGGGGGTATTGGGCGAGCAGTACTTC
CDR3aa: CASSSGGVLGEQYF

abundance: .
d_gene: .
j_gene: TRBJ2-1
v_gene: TRBV7-7
CDR3nt: TGTGCCAGCAGCCTACAGGGACCGAGCTCCTACAATGAGCAGTTCTTC
CDR3aa: CASSLQGPSSYNEQFF

abundance: once
d_gene: .
j_gene: TRBJ1-5
v_gene: TRBV4-1
CDR3nt: TGCGCCAGCAGCCAAGTTCAGGTGCGCCAGCCCCAGCATTTT
CDR3aa: CASSQVQVRQPQHF

abundance: .
d_gene: TRBD2
j_gene: TRBJ2-1
v_gene: TRBV6-6
CDR3nt: TGTGCCAGCAGTACCTTATGGCGGGGGGGGGCTGGGCCGTTCTTC
CDR3aa: CASSTLWRGGAGPFF